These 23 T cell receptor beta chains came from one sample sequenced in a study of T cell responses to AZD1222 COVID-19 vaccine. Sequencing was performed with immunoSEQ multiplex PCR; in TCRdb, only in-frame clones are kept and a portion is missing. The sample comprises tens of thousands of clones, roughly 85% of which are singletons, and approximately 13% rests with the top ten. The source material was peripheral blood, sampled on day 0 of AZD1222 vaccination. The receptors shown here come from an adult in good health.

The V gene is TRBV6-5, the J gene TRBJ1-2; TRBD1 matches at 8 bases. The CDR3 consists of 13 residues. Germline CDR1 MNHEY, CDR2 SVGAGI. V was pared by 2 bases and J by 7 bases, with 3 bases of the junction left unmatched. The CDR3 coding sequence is TGTGCCAGCAGTTACGGACAGGGCCGTGGCTACACCTTC. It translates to CASSYGQGRGYTF.

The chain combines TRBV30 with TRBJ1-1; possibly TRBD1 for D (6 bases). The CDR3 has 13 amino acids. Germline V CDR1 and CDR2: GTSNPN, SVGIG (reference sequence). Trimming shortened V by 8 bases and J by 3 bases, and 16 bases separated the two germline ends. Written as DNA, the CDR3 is TGTGCCGGAAACAGGGTGACTCACACTGAAGCTTTCTTT. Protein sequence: CAGNRVTHTEAFF.

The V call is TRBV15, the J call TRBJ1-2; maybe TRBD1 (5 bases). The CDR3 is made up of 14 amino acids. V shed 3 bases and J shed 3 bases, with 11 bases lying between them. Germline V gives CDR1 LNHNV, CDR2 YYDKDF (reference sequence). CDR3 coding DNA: TGTGCCACCAGCAGTGGAGGGACTGACTATGGCTACACCTTC. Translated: CATSSGGTDYGYTF.

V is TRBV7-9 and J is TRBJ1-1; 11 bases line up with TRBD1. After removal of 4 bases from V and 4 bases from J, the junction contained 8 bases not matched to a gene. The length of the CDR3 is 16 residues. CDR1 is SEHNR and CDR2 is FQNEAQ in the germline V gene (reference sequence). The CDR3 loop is CASSSRGQGAGTEAFF. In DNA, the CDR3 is TGTGCCAGCAGCTCCAGAGGACAGGGGGCTGGCACTGAAGCTTTCTTT.

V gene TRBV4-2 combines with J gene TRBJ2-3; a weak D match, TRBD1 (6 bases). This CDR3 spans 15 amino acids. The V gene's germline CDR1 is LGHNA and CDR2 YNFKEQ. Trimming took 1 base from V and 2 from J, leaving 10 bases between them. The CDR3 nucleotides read TGTGCCAGCAGCCAAGGACGGGACAACACAGATACGCAGTATTTT. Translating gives CASSQGRDNTDTQYF.

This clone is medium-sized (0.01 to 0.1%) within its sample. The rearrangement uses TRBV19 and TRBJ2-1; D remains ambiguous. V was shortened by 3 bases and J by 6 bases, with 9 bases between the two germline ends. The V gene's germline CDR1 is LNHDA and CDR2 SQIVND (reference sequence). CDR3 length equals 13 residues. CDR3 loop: CASSISSPNEQFF. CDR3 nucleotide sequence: TGTGCCAGTAGTATCTCCAGCCCCAATGAGCAGTTCTTC.

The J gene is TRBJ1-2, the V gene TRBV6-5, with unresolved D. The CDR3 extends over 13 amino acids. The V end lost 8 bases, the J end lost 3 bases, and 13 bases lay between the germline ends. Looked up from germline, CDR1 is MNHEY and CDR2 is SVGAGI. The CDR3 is CASGRVEDYGYTF. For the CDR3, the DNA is TGTGCCAGCGGAAGAGTGGAGGACTATGGCTACACCTTC.

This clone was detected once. The CDR3 spells CASSLAWAYEQYF. The CDR3 DNA sequence: TGTGCCAGCAGCTTAGCTTGGGCGTACGAGCAGTACTTC. V gene TRBV7-2 combines with J gene TRBJ2-7; D is unresolved. CDR3 size: 13 residues. Trimming pared 0 bases from V and 4 bases from J, leaving 7 bases between. Germline CDR1 and CDR2: SGHTA and FQGNSA. The complete variable domain, with remaining parts taken from reference TRBV7-2 and TRBJ2-7, reads GAGVSQSPSNKVTEKGKDVELRCDPISGHTALYWYRQSLGQGLEFLIYFQGNSAPDKSGLPSDRFSAERTGGSVSTLTIQRTQQEDSAVYLCASSLAWAYEQYFGPGTRLTVT.

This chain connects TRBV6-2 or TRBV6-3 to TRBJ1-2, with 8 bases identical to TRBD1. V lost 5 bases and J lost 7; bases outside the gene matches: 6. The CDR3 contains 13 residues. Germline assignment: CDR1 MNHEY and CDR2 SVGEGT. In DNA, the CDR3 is TGTGCCAGCAGTCTGGACAGGGCGGCTGGCTACACCTTC. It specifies CASSLDRAAGYTF.

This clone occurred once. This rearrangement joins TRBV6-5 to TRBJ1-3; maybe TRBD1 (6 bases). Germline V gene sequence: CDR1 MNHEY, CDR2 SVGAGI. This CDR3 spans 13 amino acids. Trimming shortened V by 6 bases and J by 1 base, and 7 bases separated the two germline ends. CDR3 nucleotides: TGTGCCAGCAGACAGGGTTCTGGAAACACCATATATTTT. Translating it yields CASRQGSGNTIYF.

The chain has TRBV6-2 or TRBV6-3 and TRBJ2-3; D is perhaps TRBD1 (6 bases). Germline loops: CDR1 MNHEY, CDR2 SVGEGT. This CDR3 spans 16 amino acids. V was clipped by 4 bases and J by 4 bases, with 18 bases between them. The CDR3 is CASSSLGQRDPDTQYF. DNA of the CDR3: TGTGCCAGCAGTTCCCTCGGACAGAGAGACCCAGATACGCAGTATTTT.

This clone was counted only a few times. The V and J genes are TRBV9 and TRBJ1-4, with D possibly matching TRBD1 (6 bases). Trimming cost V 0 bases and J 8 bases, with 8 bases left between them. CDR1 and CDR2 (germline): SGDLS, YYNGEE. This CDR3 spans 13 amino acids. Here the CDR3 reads CASSVDRGEKLFF. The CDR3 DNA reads TGTGCCAGCAGCGTAGATAGGGGGGAAAAACTGTTTTTT.

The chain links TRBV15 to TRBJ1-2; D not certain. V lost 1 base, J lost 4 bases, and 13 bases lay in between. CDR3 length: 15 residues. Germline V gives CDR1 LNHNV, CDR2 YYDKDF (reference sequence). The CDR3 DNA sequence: TGTGCCACCAGCAGAGCTGGCACAGAACTCTATGGCTACACCTTC. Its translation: CATSRAGTELYGYTF.

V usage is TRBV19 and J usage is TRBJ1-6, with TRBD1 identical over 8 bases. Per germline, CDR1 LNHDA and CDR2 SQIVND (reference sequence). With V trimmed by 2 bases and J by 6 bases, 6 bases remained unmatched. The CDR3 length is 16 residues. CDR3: CASSIFRGRSNSPLHF. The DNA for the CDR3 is TGTGCCAGTAGTATATTCAGGGGGCGGAGTAATTCACCCCTCCACTTT.

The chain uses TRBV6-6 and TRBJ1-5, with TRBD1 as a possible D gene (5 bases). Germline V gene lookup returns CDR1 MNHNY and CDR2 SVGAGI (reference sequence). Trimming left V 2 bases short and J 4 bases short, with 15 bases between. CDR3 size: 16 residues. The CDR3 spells CASSYPGRGPNQPQHF. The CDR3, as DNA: TGTGCCAGCAGTTACCCTGGACGGGGCCCAAATCAGCCCCAGCATTTT.

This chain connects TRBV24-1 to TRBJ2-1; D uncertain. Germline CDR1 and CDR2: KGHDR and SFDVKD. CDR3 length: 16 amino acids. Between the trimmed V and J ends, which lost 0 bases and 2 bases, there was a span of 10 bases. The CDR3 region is CATSDLTASTYNEQFF. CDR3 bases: TGTGCCACCAGTGATTTGACGGCGTCTACCTACAATGAGCAGTTCTTC.

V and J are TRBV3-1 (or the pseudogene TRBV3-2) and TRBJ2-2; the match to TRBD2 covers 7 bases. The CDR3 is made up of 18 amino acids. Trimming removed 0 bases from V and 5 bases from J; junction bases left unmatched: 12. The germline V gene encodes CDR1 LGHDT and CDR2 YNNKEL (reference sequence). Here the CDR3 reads CASSQEKGGAGETGELFF. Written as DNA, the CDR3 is TGTGCCAGCAGCCAAGAAAAAGGCGGCGCGGGGGAAACCGGGGAGCTGTTTTTT.

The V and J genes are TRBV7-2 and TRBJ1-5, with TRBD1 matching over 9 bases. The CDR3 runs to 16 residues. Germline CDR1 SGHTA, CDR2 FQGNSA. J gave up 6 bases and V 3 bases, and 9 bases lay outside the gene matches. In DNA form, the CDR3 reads TGTGCCAGCAGCTTGAGCCGGGGACAGGGTTTTCAGCCCCAGCATTTT. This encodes CASSLSRGQGFQPQHF.

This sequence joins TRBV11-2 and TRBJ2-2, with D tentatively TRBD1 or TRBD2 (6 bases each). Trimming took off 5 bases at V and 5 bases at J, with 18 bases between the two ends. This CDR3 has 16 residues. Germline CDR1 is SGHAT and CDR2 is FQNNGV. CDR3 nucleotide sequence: TGTGCCAGCAGCCGTGGGATTGGGGGGCTGACCGGGGAGCTGTTTTTT. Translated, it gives CASSRGIGGLTGELFF.

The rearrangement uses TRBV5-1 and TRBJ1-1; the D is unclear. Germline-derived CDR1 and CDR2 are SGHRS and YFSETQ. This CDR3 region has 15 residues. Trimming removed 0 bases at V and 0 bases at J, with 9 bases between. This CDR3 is CASSLVTALNTEAFF. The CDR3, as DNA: TGCGCCAGCAGCTTGGTAACGGCCTTGAACACTGAAGCTTTCTTT.

The CDR3 loop reads CASSPTGGSTEAFF. The CDR3 DNA sequence: TGTGCCAGCTCACCCACAGGGGGGAGCACTGAAGCTTTCTTT. The chain links TRBV18 to TRBJ1-1; the match to TRBD1 covers 8 bases. V was clipped by 3 bases and J by 4 bases; unmatched bases: 4. The length of the CDR3 is 14 residues. In germline, CDR1 is KGHSH, CDR2 LQKENI. The full variable domain, rest sourced from reference TRBV18 and TRBJ1-1, is NAGVMQNPRHLVRRRGQEARLRCSPMKGHSHVYWYRQLPEEGLKFMVYLQKENIIDESGMPKERFSAEFPKEGPSILRIQQVVRGDSAAYFCASSPTGGSTEAFFGQGTRLTVV.

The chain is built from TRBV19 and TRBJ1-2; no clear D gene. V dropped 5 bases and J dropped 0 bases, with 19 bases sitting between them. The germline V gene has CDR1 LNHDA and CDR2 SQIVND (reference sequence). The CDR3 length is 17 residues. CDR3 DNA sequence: TGTGCCAGTAGTTCCCGGGTCTCCTCTCTTACTAACTATGGCTACACCTTC. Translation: CASSSRVSSLTNYGYTF.

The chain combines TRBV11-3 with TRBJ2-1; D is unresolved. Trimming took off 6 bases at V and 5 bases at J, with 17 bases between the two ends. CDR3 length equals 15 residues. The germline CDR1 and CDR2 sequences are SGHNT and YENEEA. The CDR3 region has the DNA TGTGCCAGCAGTCATACAAAGGGATCTAACAATGAGCAGTTCTTC. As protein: CASSHTKGSNNEQFF.